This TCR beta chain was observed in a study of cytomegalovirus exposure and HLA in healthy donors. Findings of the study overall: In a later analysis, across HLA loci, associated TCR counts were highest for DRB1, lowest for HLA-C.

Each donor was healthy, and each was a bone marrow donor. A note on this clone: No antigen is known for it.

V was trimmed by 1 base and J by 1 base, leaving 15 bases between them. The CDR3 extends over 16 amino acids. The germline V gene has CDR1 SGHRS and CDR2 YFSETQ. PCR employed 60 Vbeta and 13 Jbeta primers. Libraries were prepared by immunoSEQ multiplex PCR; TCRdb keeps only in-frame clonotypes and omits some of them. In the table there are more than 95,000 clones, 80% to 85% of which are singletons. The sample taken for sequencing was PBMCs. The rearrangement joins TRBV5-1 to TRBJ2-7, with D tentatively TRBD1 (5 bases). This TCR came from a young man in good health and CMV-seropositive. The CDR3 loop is CASSLFVQGVSYEQYF. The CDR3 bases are TGCGCCAGCAGCTTGTTCGTCCAGGGTGTTTCCTACGAGCAGTACTTC.